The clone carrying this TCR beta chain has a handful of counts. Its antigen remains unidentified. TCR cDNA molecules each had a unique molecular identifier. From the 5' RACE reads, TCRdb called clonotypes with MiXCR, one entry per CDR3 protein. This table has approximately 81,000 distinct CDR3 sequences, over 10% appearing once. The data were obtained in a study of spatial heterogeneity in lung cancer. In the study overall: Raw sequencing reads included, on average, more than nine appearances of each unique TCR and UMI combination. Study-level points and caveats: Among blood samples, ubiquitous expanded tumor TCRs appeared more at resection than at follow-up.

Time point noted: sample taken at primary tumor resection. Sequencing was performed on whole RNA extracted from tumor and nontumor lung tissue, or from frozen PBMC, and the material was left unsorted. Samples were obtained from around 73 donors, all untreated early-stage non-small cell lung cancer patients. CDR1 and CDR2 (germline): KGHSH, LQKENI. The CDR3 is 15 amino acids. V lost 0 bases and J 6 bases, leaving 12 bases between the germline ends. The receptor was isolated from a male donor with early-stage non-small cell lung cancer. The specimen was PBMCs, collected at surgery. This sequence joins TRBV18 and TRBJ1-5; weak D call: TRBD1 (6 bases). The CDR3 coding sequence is TGTGCCAGCTCACCACCGGGCAGGGGATTTCAGCCCCAGCATTTT. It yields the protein CASSPPGRGFQPQHF.